These T cell receptor beta chains were read from a single sample in a study of vaccination effects on CD4 cells after COVID-19. Data came from immunoSEQ multiplex PCR; TCRdb stores just in-frame clones and leaves some out. The sample includes fewer than 40,000 clones, more than 60% of them seen just once. Antigens of these TCRs are unknown. The source material was CD4+ T cells from PBMCs cultured with SARS-CoV-2 spike peptides, sampled before COVID-19 vaccination. These receptors all stem from a human donor who received a COVID-19 vaccine. Both conserved end residues are part of each CDR3. The order of the fields is clone size, V gene, D gene, J gene, CDR3 DNA, CDR3 protein. The D gene is left open where the match is weak. Some rows mark clone size as missing; the rest say once, few, many or name a class of expanded clone.

NA	TRBV3-1/TRBV3-2	NA	TRBJ2-3	TGTGCCAGCAGCCAATCTCCCAGCGGAGGTGATACGCAGTATTTT	CASSQSPSGGDTQYF
few	TRBV3-1/TRBV3-2	NA	TRBJ2-2	TGTGCCAGCAGCCAACTCCGGGAGCTGTTTTTT	CASSQLRELFF
few	TRBV24-1	TRBD1	TRBJ2-7	TGTGCCACCAGTGATTTGCCGGGACAGGGGCAGTACTTC	CATSDLPGQGQYF
few	TRBV30	NA	TRBJ1-1	TGTGCCTGGAGTGTACGGGGGGTCACTGAAGCTTTCTTT	CAWSVRGVTEAFF
NA	TRBV27	NA	TRBJ2-5	TGTGCCACCATTTTCCAGTACTTC	CATIFQYF
NA	TRBV27	NA	TRBJ2-4	TGTGCCAGCAGTTTATTGCGGGGCCGGGAAAACATTCAGTACTTC	CASSLLRGRENIQYF
NA	TRBV4-2	TRBD1	TRBJ2-2	TGTGCCAGCAGCCAAGCGACAGGGGTGATCGGCACCGGGGAGCTGTTTTTT	CASSQATGVIGTGELFF
NA	TRBV6-2/TRBV6-3	TRBD1	TRBJ1-2	TGTGCCAGCAGTCGGGGACAGGGCCTAGCTAACTATGGCTACACCTTC	CASSRGQGLANYGYTF
NA	TRBV19	NA	TRBJ2-1	TGTGCCAGTAGTGAGCGCTACTCCTACAATGAGCAGTTCTTC	CASSERYSYNEQFF
few	TRBV28	TRBD1	TRBJ2-7	TGTGCCAGCAGTTTGACGTCGGGGACAGGGCTCTCCTACGAGCAGTACTTC	CASSLTSGTGLSYEQYF
NA	TRBV10-1	TRBD1	TRBJ2-1	TGCGCCAGCAGTGAGTCGTATCGGACAGGCTCCTACAATGAGCAGTTCTTC	CASSESYRTGSYNEQFF
NA	TRBV12-3/TRBV12-4	NA	TRBJ2-1	TGTGCCAGCAGCCCATACGGGGAGCAGTTCTTC	CASSPYGEQFF
NA	TRBV11-1	NA	TRBJ1-4	TGTGCCAGCAGCCCCCAACGGTCAACTAATGAAAAACTGTTTTTT	CASSPQRSTNEKLFF
few	TRBV5-1	TRBD1	TRBJ2-7	TGCGCCAGCAGCTTGGACAGGGGCGAGCAGTACTTC	CASSLDRGEQYF
NA	TRBV28	NA	TRBJ2-2	TGTGCCAGCAGTCCCGGGACACCAAACACCGGGGAGCTGTTTTTT	CASSPGTPNTGELFF
NA	TRBV5-4	NA	TRBJ2-3	TGTGCCAGCAGCTCCCGTGGCGCAGATACGCAGTATTTT	CASSSRGADTQYF
NA	TRBV27	NA	TRBJ2-7	TGTGCCAGCAGCTCTGTCGTAGGTAGCCGGTCCTCCTACGAGCAGTACTTC	CASSSVVGSRSSYEQYF
NA	TRBV28	TRBD2	TRBJ2-2	TGTGCCAGCAGTTTGAGGGCTAGCGGACTCACCGGGGAGCTGTTTTTT	CASSLRASGLTGELFF
few	TRBV7-2	NA	TRBJ1-1	TGTGCCAGCGCCCGGGACACTGAAGCTTTCTTT	CASARDTEAFF
few	TRBV6-2/TRBV6-3	NA	TRBJ2-2	TGTGCCAGCAGTTACTCGATGGACCCCGAGGACTATAACACCGGGGAGCTGTTTTTT	CASSYSMDPEDYNTGELFF
few	TRBV18	NA	TRBJ1-5	TGTGCCAGCTCACCTGCTAAGGGGCATCGCAATCAGCCCCAGCATTTT	CASSPAKGHRNQPQHF